Below are 20 T cell receptor beta chains sequenced from a single sample in a study of T-cell memory formation after mild COVID-19. TCRdb recomputed calls from the 5' RACE reads with MiXCR, one row per CDR3 protein. This sample has around 450,000 distinct CDR3 sequences; roughly 20% occur once, and the top ten carry 7.5% to 10%. The sample consisted of PBMCs or a T cell subset sorted from them (not recorded which). These receptors were taken from an adult woman who had mild COVID-19 (a few samples of this study predate the infection). Cell type and time point are not known.

The chain joins TRBV24-1 to TRBJ1-1; D is unclear. Germline lookup yields CDR1 KGHDR and CDR2 SFDVKD. The CDR3 length is 13 residues. The V end was cut by 5 bases, the J end by 3 bases, with 9 bases between. The CDR3 DNA follows: TGTGCCACCAGTGCCCTCGGGGACACTGAAGCTTTCTTT. It yields the protein CATSALGDTEAFF.

The sample holds many counts of this clonotype. This sequence joins TRBV5-1 and TRBJ1-1; a possible D gene is TRBD1 (6 bases). The CDR3 is 13 residues long. V was clipped by 4 bases and J by 6 bases, with 13 bases between them. CDR1 and CDR2 from the germline V gene are SGHRS and YFSETQ. CDR3 in amino acids: CASSVYTGSEAFF. The CDR3 DNA sequence: TGCGCCAGCAGCGTTTACACAGGGTCTGAAGCTTTCTTT.

This clonotype has ten or more counts. This chain connects TRBV7-6 to TRBJ2-6, with 7 bases aligning to TRBD1. The CDR3 has 19 amino acids. Germline CDR1 SGHVS, CDR2 FNYEAQ. Unmatched junction bases numbered 12, after V lost 4 bases and J lost 0 bases. CDR3 residues: CASSSIYWTGSSGANVLTF. The DNA of the CDR3 is TGTGCCAGCAGCTCAATATACTGGACAGGCAGCTCTGGGGCCAACGTCCTGACTTTC.

This rearrangement joins TRBV7-2 to TRBJ1-2; 10 positions match TRBD1. With 5 bases clipped from V and 4 bases from J, the junction kept 4 bases outside the gene matches. From germline, CDR1 is SGHTA and CDR2 FQGNSA. The CDR3 runs 14 residues. The CDR3 sequence: CASSGDRGAYGYTF. CDR3 coding DNA: TGTGCCAGCAGCGGGGACAGGGGTGCCTATGGCTACACCTTC.

The chain links TRBV6-2 or TRBV6-3 to TRBJ1-1; D is ambiguous. The V gene's germline CDR1 is MNHEY and CDR2 SVGEGT. Trimming left V 0 bases short and J 1 base short, with 9 bases between. This CDR3 spans 15 amino acids. The chain's CDR3 is CASSYSWPENTEAFF. The CDR3 DNA reads as TGTGCCAGCAGTTACTCGTGGCCCGAGAACACTGAAGCTTTCTTT.

The chain recombines TRBV18 with TRBJ1-5; D not certain. V was trimmed by 5 bases and J by 2 bases, leaving 13 bases between them. The CDR3 is made up of 15 amino acids. Per the germline V gene, CDR1 is KGHSH and CDR2 is LQKENI. The CDR3 nucleotides read TGTGCCAGCTCATCAGCCGTTGAGGGCAATCAGCCCCAGCATTTT. Translating gives CASSSAVEGNQPQHF.

The gene calls are TRBV7-2 and TRBJ2-3; D might be TRBD1 or TRBD2, each matching 5 bases. Germline V gene sequence: CDR1 SGHTA, CDR2 FQGNSA. CDR3 length equals 15 residues. Trimming shortened V by 4 bases and J by 2 bases, and 13 bases separated the two germline ends. In DNA, the CDR3 is TGTGCCAGCAGCTCCCCCGGGGCGGCCACAGATACGCAGTATTTT. Its translation: CASSSPGAATDTQYF. The full variable domain, rest sourced from reference TRBV7-2 and TRBJ2-3, is GAGVSQSPSNKVTEKGKDVELRCDPISGHTALYWYRQSLGQGLEFLIYFQGNSAPDKSGLPSDRFSAERTGGSVSTLTIQRTQQEDSAVYLCASSSPGAATDTQYFGPGTRLTVL.

This clonotype was counted only a few times. The gene calls are TRBV6-1 and TRBJ2-7; D is possibly TRBD1 (5 bases). The germline V and J ends were trimmed by 5 bases and 0 bases, with 23 bases remaining between them. Per germline, CDR1 MNHNS and CDR2 SASEGT. This CDR3 comprises 18 residues. CDR3 DNA sequence: TGTGCCAGCAGTTTTCTCAAACTCCAGGGCCGTAGCTCCTACGAGCAGTACTTC. The encoded protein is CASSFLKLQGRSSYEQYF.

The chain combines TRBV7-6 with TRBJ2-3, with D possibly matching TRBD2 (5 bases). Germline assignment: CDR1 SGHVS and CDR2 FNYEAQ. This CDR3 region has 14 residues. Trimming shortened V by 5 bases and J by 1 base, and 10 bases separated the two germline ends. Written as DNA, the CDR3 is TGTGCCAGCAGCCCGAGGGCAGGCACAGATACGCAGTATTTT. This translates into CASSPRAGTDTQYF.

This clonotype was observed a handful of times. The chain is built from TRBV10-3 and TRBJ1-2; TRBD1 aligns across 7 bases. V lost 0 bases and J lost 4; bases outside the gene matches: 5. The germline V gene has CDR1 ENHRY and CDR2 SYGVKD. CDR3 length: 15 residues. CDR3 amino acids: CAISESKGQPYGYTF. The CDR3 DNA reads as TGTGCCATCAGTGAGTCAAAGGGACAGCCCTATGGCTACACCTTC.

This clonotype has a handful of counts. The V call is TRBV19, the J call TRBJ2-2; weak D call: TRBD2 (5 bases). This CDR3 is 15 amino acids long. The germline V gene has CDR1 LNHDA and CDR2 SQIVND (reference sequence). The V end lost 4 bases, the J end lost 6 bases, and 15 bases lay between the germline ends. CDR3 nucleotides: TGTGCCAGTAGTACCGGACTCCTCATTCCCGGGGAGCTGTTTTTT. Translation gives CASSTGLLIPGELFF.

This clonotype was seen more than once but under ten times. V is TRBV7-9 and J is TRBJ2-2; D unclear. Germline-derived CDR1 and CDR2 are SEHNR and FQNEAQ (reference sequence). Deletions cut 1 base from V and 4 bases from J, with 10 bases between. The CDR3 covers 15 residues. The CDR3 sequence is CASSLEGRSTGELFF. The CDR3 DNA follows: TGTGCCAGCAGCTTAGAAGGACGATCCACCGGGGAGCTGTTTTTT.

This clonotype was detected a few times. The V gene is TRBV7-9, the J gene TRBJ2-5; 13 nucleotides line up with TRBD2. The CDR3 covers 16 residues. V dropped 4 bases and J dropped 5; count of bases not matched to a gene: 7. Germline CDR1 is SEHNR and CDR2 is FQNEAQ (reference sequence). This CDR3 reads CASSSGLAGAGETQYF. The CDR3, as DNA: TGTGCCAGCAGCTCCGGACTAGCGGGAGCTGGGGAGACCCAGTACTTC.

The J gene is TRBJ2-3, the V gene TRBV7-8; 8 bases fit TRBD1. CDR1 is SGHVS and CDR2 is FQNEAQ in the germline V gene. The trim removed 1 base at V and 1 base at J, leaving 1 base unmatched. The CDR3 runs 15 residues. Written as DNA, the CDR3 is TGTGCCAGCAGCTTAGAGGACAGGGGCACAGATACGCAGTATTTT. Protein product: CASSLEDRGTDTQYF. The whole variable domain, filled in from reference TRBV7-8 and TRBJ2-3, reads GAGVSQSPRYKVAKRGQDVALRCDPISGHVSLFWYQQALGQGPEFLTYFQNEAQLDKSGLPSDRFFAERPEGSVSTLKIQRTQQEDSAVYLCASSLEDRGTDTQYFGPGTRLTVL.

V and J are TRBV5-1 and TRBJ2-6, with D unresolved. CDR1 is SGHRS, CDR2 YFSETQ, per germline. V was pared by 4 bases and J by 4 bases, with 9 bases between. The CDR3 sequence is 14 residues long. The CDR3 region is CASSRDVGANVLTF. The CDR3 DNA follows: TGCGCCAGCAGCAGAGACGTAGGGGCCAACGTCCTGACTTTC.

This clonotype turned up a few times. The V gene is TRBV18, the J gene TRBJ2-3, with 7 bases lining up with TRBD2. This CDR3 has 15 residues. The J segment lost 3 bases and the V segment lost 2 bases, leaving 5 bases of the junction unmatched. Germline CDR1 is KGHSH and CDR2 is LQKENI. The CDR3 coding sequence is TGTGCCAGCTCACCAAGGAGGGAGGGGACAGATACGCAGTATTTT. Amino acid sequence: CASSPRREGTDTQYF.

This clonotype was found a few times. The rearrangement joins TRBV18 to TRBJ2-3; D call uncertain. The CDR3 contains 13 residues. V was clipped by 3 bases and J by 5 bases, with 9 bases between them. The germline V gene encodes CDR1 KGHSH and CDR2 LQKENI. The CDR3 sequence is CASSPTMGDTQYF. The CDR3 DNA reads as TGTGCCAGCTCACCTACAATGGGAGATACGCAGTATTTT.

This clonotype showed up just a few times. The rearrangement uses TRBV5-5 and TRBJ2-7; 11 bases align to TRBD2. The CDR3 runs to 15 residues. V lost 4 bases, J lost 2 bases, and 5 bases stayed unmatched. Germline V lookup: CDR1 SGHKS, CDR2 YYEKEE (reference sequence). This CDR3 reads CASSILAGGAYEQYF. The CDR3, as DNA: TGTGCCAGCAGCATTCTAGCGGGAGGAGCCTACGAGCAGTACTTC.

This clonotype occurred a few times. The chain recombines TRBV20-1 with TRBJ2-7, with a possible D match to TRBD2 (5 bases). Between the trimmed V and J ends, which lost 1 base and 2 bases, there was a span of 18 bases. The CDR3 consists of 16 residues. In germline, CDR1 is DFQATT, CDR2 SNEGSKA (reference sequence). The CDR3 protein is CSARAREQRWAYEQYF. Written as DNA, the CDR3 is TGCAGTGCTAGAGCAAGGGAGCAGCGGTGGGCCTACGAGCAGTACTTC.

The V gene is TRBV5-5, the J gene TRBJ2-5; 8 nucleotides match TRBD1. CDR3 length: 14 residues. V lost 4 bases and J lost 5; bases outside the gene matches: 7. Germline-derived CDR1 and CDR2 are SGHKS and YYEKEE (reference sequence). CDR3 bases: TGTGCCAGCAGCATACAGGGGGTGGCCGAGACCCAGTACTTC. This sequence encodes CASSIQGVAETQYF.